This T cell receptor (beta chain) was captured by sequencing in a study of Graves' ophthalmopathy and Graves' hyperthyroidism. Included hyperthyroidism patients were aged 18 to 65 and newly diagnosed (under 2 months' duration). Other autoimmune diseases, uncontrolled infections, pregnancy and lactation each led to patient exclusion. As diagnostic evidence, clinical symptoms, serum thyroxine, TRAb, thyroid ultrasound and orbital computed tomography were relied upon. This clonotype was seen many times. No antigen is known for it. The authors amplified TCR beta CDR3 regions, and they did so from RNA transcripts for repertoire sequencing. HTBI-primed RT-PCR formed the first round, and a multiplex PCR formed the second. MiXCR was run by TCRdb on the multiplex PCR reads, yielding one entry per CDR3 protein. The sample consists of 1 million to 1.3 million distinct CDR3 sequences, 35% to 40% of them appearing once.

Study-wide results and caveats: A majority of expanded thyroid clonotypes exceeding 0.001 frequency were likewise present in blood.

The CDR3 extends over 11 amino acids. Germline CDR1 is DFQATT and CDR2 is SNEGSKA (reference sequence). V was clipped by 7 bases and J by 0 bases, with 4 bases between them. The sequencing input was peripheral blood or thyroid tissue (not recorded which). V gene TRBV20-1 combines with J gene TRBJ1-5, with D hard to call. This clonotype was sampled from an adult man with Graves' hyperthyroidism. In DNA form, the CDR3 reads TGCAGTGGGGCTAGCAATCAGCCCCAGCATTTT. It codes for CSGASNQPQHF.